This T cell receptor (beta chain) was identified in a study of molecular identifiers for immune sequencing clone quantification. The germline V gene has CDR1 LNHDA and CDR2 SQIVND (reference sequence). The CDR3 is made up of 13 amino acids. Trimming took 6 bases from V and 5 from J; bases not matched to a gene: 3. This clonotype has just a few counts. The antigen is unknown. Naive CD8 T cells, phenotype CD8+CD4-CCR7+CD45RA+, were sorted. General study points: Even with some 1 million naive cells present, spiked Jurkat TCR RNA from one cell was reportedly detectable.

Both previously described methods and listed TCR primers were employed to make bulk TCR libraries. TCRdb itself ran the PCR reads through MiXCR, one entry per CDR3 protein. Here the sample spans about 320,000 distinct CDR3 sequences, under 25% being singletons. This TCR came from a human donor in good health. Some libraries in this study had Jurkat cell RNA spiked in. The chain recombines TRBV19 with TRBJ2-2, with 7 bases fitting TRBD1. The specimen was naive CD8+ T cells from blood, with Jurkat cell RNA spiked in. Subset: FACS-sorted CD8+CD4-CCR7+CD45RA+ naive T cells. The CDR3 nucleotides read TGTGCCAGTAGGGGCAGGGGGACCGGGGAGCTGTTTTTT. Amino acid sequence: CASRGRGTGELFF.